The sequence of this T cell receptor (beta chain) was determined in a study of blood T cell repertoires in COVID-19. The CDR3 sequence is 17 residues long. This table comes from immunoSEQ multiplex PCR, and its TCRdb copy is limited to in-frame clones, with some not included. The profile shows around 100,000 clones, less than 90% of them singletons. The V and J genes are TRBV21-1 and TRBJ2-2; the D segment call TRBD2 is taken from the table without a DNA check. TRBV21-1 is classified as a pseudogene. Sequencing input: peripheral blood. The TCR comes from a man under 40 in a cohort sampled during active COVID-19. Written as DNA, the CDR3 is TGTGCCAGCAGCATAGGGTTTCGGGGGGGGAACACCGGGGAGCTGTTTTTT. Its translation is CASSIGFRGGNTGELFF.